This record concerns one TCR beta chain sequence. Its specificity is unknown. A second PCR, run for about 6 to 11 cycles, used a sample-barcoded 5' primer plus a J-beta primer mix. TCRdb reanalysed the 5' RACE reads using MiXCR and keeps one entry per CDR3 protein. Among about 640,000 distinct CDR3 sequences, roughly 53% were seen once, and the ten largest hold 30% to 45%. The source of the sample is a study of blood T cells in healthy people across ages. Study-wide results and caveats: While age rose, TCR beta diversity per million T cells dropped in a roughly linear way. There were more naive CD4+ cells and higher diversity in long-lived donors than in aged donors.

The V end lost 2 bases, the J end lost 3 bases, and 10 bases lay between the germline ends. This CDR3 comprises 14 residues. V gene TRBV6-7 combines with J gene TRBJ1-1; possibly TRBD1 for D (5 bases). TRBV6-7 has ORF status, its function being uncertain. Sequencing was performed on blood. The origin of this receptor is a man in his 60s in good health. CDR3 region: CASSYLQVDTEAFF. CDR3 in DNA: TGTGCCAGCAGTTACCTACAGGTGGACACTGAAGCTTTCTTT.